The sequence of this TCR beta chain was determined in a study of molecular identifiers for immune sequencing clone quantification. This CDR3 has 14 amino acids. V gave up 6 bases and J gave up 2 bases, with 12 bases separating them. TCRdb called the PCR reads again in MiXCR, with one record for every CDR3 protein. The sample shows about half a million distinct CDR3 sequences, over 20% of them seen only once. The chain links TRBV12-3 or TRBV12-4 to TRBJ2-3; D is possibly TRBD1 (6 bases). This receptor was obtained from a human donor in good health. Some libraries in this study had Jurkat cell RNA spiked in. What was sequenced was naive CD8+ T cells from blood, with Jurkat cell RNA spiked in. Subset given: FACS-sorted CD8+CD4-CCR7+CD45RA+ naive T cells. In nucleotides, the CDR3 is TGTGCCAGCAGGGAACAGGGCTCCACAGATACGCAGTATTTT. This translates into CASREQGSTDTQYF.